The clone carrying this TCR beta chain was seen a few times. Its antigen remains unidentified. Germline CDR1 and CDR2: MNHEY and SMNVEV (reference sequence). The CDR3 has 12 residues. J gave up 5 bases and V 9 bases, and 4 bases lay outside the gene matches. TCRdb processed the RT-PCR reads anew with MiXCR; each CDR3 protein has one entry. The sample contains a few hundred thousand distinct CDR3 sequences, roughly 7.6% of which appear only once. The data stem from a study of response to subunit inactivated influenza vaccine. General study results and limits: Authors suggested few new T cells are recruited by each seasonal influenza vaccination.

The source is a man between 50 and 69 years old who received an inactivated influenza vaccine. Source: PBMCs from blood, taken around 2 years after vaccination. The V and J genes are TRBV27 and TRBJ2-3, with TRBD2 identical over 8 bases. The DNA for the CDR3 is TGTGCCAGTCGGGGGGGGGGAGATACGCAGTATTTT. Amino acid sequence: CASRGGGDTQYF.